Listed below are T cell receptor beta chains from one sample, sequenced in a study of blood T cell repertoires in COVID-19. TCRdb's table, derived via immunoSEQ multiplex PCR, lists solely in-frame clones and lacks some. The profile covers approximately 38,000 clones, with 91% appearing a single time and around 5.1% taken by the ten largest. Sequenced input: peripheral blood. These TCRs come from a woman of 80 years or more with acute or convalescent COVID-19. Both conserved end residues are part of each CDR3. D genes are given only for firm matches. Not every row has a clone size; where given, it reads once, few, many or a size class.

TRBJ2-2,-,-,TRBV9,CASASGQWNTGELFF,TGTGCCAGCGCTTCAGGACAGTGGAACACCGGGGAGCTGTTTTTT
TRBJ2-2,-,TRBD1,TRBV7-3,CASSPGQAKGELFF,TGTGCCAGCAGCCCGGGACAGGCTAAGGGGGAGCTGTTTTTT
TRBJ2-1,-,TRBD1,TRBV7-2,CASSSGQASEQFF,TGTGCCAGCAGCTCGGGACAGGCGTCTGAGCAGTTCTTC
TRBJ1-1,-,-,TRBV10-3,CAISTSSGMENTEAFF,TGTGCCATCAGTACTAGCTCAGGGATGGAGAACACTGAAGCTTTCTTT
TRBJ1-2,once,-,TRBV15,CATSRDRTDYGYTF,TGTGCCACCAGCAGAGATCGTACGGACTATGGCTACACCTTC
TRBJ1-2,-,-,TRBV6-2/TRBV6-3,CASSYPQGIRLHTF,TGTGCCAGCAGTTACCCACAGGGAATACGGCTCCACACCTTC
TRBJ1-2,-,TRBD1,TRBV5-1,CASSYRGRDGYTF,TGCGCCAGCAGTTACAGGGGCCGAGATGGCTACACCTTC
TRBJ2-7,-,-,TRBV5-4,CASSRDTLYEQYF,TGTGCCAGCAGCCGGGACACGCTATACGAGCAGTACTTC
TRBJ2-7,-,TRBD1,TRBV19,CASSIRDSSYEQYF,TGTGCCAGTAGTATTAGGGACAGCTCCTACGAGCAGTACTTC
TRBJ1-2,-,TRBD1,TRBV10-3,CATDGTGVSGYTF,TGTGCCACAGATGGGACAGGGGTCTCTGGCTACACCTTC
TRBJ1-2,-,TRBD1,TRBV10-2,CASSDRSQGAGYTF,TGCGCCAGCAGTGATAGGTCCCAGGGGGCTGGCTACACCTTC
TRBJ2-5,-,TRBD2,TRBV5-1,CASSLALASGRETQYF,TGCGCCAGCAGCTTGGCTCTGGCTAGCGGGCGAGAGACCCAGTACTTC